The 15 T cell receptor beta chains in this list originate from one sample, sequenced in a study of blood T cell repertoires in COVID-19. The table came from immunoSEQ multiplex PCR; TCRdb's copy has only in-frame clones and leaves some out. The sample has 200,000 to 250,000 clones; approximately 78% are singletons. The sequencing sample was made of peripheral blood. These receptors were collected from a woman in her 40s with acute or convalescent COVID-19.

The chain links TRBV7-3 to TRBJ1-2, with 12 nucleotides matching TRBD1. This CDR3 has 15 residues. Germline loops: CDR1 SGHTA, CDR2 FQGTGA. The junction had 4 bases not matched to a gene; V was cut back by 5 bases and J by 3 bases. Here the CDR3 reads CASSPGTGGDYGYTF. The CDR3 nucleotides read TGTGCCAGCAGCCCAGGGACAGGGGGCGACTATGGCTACACCTTC.

This clone is a singleton in its sample. V is TRBV5-1 and J is TRBJ1-4; TRBD1 agrees at 8 bases. CDR1 and CDR2 from the germline V gene are SGHRS and YFSETQ. Trimming removed 4 bases from V and 7 bases from J; junction bases left unmatched: 6. The CDR3 length is 14 residues. CDR3: CASSERTGSEKLFF. In DNA, the CDR3 is TGCGCCAGCAGCGAACGGACAGGGAGTGAAAAACTGTTTTTT.

The chain couples TRBV19 to TRBJ1-3; tentative D call: TRBD1 (5 bases). V was shortened by 3 bases and J by 8 bases, with 17 bases between the two germline ends. Germline V CDR1 and CDR2: LNHDA, SQIVND (reference sequence). CDR3 length: 15 residues. The chain's CDR3 is CASSISGGTGDTIYF. The CDR3 region has the DNA TGTGCCAGTAGTATTTCCGGGGGTACAGGTGACACCATATATTTT. The full variable domain, its missing parts supplied by reference TRBV19 and TRBJ1-3, is DGGITQSPKYLFRKEGQNVTLSCEQNLNHDAMYWYRQDPGQGLRLIYYSQIVNDFQKGDIAEGYSVSREKKESFPLTVTSAQKNPTAFYLCASSISGGTGDTIYFGEGSWLTVV.

The chain has TRBV3-1 (or the pseudogene TRBV3-2) and TRBJ2-3; 9 nucleotides match TRBD2. The CDR3 has 16 residues. Germline loops: CDR1 LGHDT, CDR2 YNNKEL (reference sequence). The J segment lost 3 bases and the V segment lost 2 bases, leaving 6 bases of the junction unmatched. The CDR3 nucleotides are TGTGCCAGCAGCCAATCAGGGCTAGCGGGAACAGATACGCAGTATTTT. It yields the protein CASSQSGLAGTDTQYF.

The chain couples TRBV14 to TRBJ2-3; TRBD2 matches 10 bases. V shed 4 bases and J 1 base; nucleotides not matched to a gene: 8. The CDR3 is 17 amino acids. Germline values: CDR1 SGHDN, CDR2 FVKESK. CDR3 loop: CASSLKLTSGGTDTQYF. The CDR3 DNA reads TGTGCCAGCAGCCTCAAACTCACTAGCGGGGGCACAGATACGCAGTATTTT.

The chain uses TRBV6-6 and TRBJ2-1; 14 bases match TRBD2. The length of the CDR3 is 15 residues. CDR1 and CDR2 (germline): MNHNY, SVGAGI (reference sequence). J lost 6 bases, V lost 6 bases, and 4 bases had no gene match. CDR3 sequence (DNA): TGTGCCAGCAGCCTGACTAGCGGGGGGGCCAATGAGCAGTTCTTC. Translation gives CASSLTSGGANEQFF.

The chain has TRBV7-9 and TRBJ1-2, with D perhaps TRBD1 (5 bases). CDR1 and CDR2 from the germline V gene are SEHNR and FQNEAQ (reference sequence). The V and J ends lost 3 bases and 2 bases respectively, with 13 bases between them. CDR3 length equals 15 residues. The CDR3, as DNA: TGTGCCAGCAGCTTTTGGGGCGAAGAAAACTATGGCTACACCTTC. Translating gives CASSFWGEENYGYTF.

The chain has TRBV10-3 and TRBJ1-4, with TRBD1 matching over 11 bases. The CDR3 spans 15 residues. Germline V gene lookup returns CDR1 ENHRY and CDR2 SYGVKD. With 11 bases clipped from V and 7 bases from J, the junction kept 12 bases outside the gene matches. This CDR3 reads CASAGTGGTGEKLFF. The CDR3 nucleotides read TGTGCCTCGGCGGGGACAGGGGGGACGGGTGAAAAACTGTTTTTT.

Written as DNA, the CDR3 is TGTGCCAGCAGTCCGACAGGGGACCACACTGAAGCTTTCTTT. Encoded protein: CASSPTGDHTEAFF. V gene TRBV6-4 combines with J gene TRBJ1-1, with TRBD1 matching 8 bases. V was clipped by 5 bases and J by 3 bases; unmatched bases: 5. CDR1 is MRHNA and CDR2 is SNTAGT in the germline V gene. The CDR3 totals 14 residues.

The chain links TRBV20-1 to TRBJ1-1; 7 bases align to TRBD1. The CDR3 covers 11 residues. The V segment lost 5 bases and the J segment 8 bases; nucleotides outside the gene matches: 5. The germline V gene has CDR1 DFQATT and CDR2 SNEGSKA (reference sequence). The CDR3 nucleotides are TGCAGTGCTTCAGGGGGGTGGGAAGCTTTCTTT. Its translation: CSASGGWEAFF.

The chain links TRBV19 to TRBJ1-1; 10 nucleotides line up with TRBD1. Trimming at V came to 5 bases and at J to 4 bases, leaving 7 bases not matched to a gene. The germline gives CDR1 LNHDA, CDR2 SQIVND (reference sequence). The CDR3 is 15 amino acids. This CDR3 is CASSPRTGGVTEAFF. The CDR3 coding sequence is TGTGCCAGTAGTCCAAGGACAGGGGGTGTCACTGAAGCTTTCTTT.

The genes are TRBV6-5 and TRBJ2-6; no clear D gene. V was trimmed by 6 bases and J by 4 bases, leaving 13 bases between them. Germline V gene sequence: CDR1 MNHEY, CDR2 SVGAGI. The CDR3 totals 15 residues. In DNA, the CDR3 is TGTGCCAGCAGCGCATCCGGAGCAGGGGCCAACGTCCTGACTTTC. Protein product: CASSASGAGANVLTF.

Notes on this clone: Other DNA sequences within the sample encode an identical CDR3. The chain is built from TRBV6-5 and TRBJ1-1; 7 bases are shared with TRBD1. The CDR3 runs 14 residues. The germline CDR1 and CDR2 sequences are MNHEY and SVGAGI. Trimming at V came to 6 bases and at J to 4 bases, leaving 8 bases not matched to a gene. The CDR3 here is CASRRQGRSTEAFF. CDR3 DNA: TGTGCCAGCAGAAGACAGGGTAGGTCCACTGAAGCTTTCTTT.

This clone has ten or more counts. The rearrangement uses TRBV2 and TRBJ1-1; maybe TRBD1 (5 bases). The CDR3 contains 14 residues. The germline V gene has CDR1 SNHLY and CDR2 FYNNEI. The V and J ends lost 5 bases and 1 base respectively, with 11 bases between them. The CDR3 region is CASSPGLSNTEAFF. CDR3 in DNA: TGTGCCAGCAGTCCGGGACTGTCGAACACTGAAGCTTTCTTT.

The V call is TRBV18, the J call TRBJ2-1, with no clear D. V lost 0 bases and J 9 bases, leaving 9 bases between the germline ends. The germline CDR1 and CDR2 sequences are KGHSH and LQKENI. The CDR3 extends over 13 amino acids. The CDR3 DNA reads TGTGCCAGCTCACCACCGTATGTGTCTGAGCAGTTCTTC. Translated, it gives CASSPPYVSEQFF.